These T cell receptor beta chains were read from a single sample in a study of blood T cells in healthy people across ages. From the 5' RACE reads, TCRdb called clonotypes with MiXCR, one entry per CDR3 protein. The profile shows around 1,000,000 distinct CDR3 sequences, around two fifths of them singletons. The sample comprised blood. Receptor source: a man aged 18 to 35 in good health. The CDR3 runs from the conserved cysteine through the conserved F or W. The D gene is left open where the match is weak. Expanded clones get a size class; other rows say once, few or many, or leave the size out.

V,D,J,size,CDR3,DNA
TRBV6-6,NA,TRBJ1-1,NA,CASSYSGPRGGDEAFF,TGTGCCAGCAGTTACTCGGGACCGAGGGGAGGAGATGAAGCTTTCTTT
TRBV7-3,NA,TRBJ1-6,NA,CASSLDVRGYNSPLHF,TGTGCCAGCAGCTTAGACGTGAGAGGGTATAATTCACCCCTCCACTTT
TRBV12-5,TRBD1,TRBJ2-3,few,CASGGQGADTQYF,TGTGCTAGTGGAGGACAGGGGGCAGATACGCAGTATTTT
TRBV2,TRBD2,TRBJ2-3,NA,CASSGTGTSGGKHTDTQYF,TGTGCCAGCAGTGGAACCGGGACTAGCGGGGGGAAGCACACAGATACGCAGTATTTT
TRBV4-3,TRBD2,TRBJ2-7,NA,CASSQDSGNEQYF,TGTGCCAGCAGCCAAGATAGCGGGAATGAGCAGTACTTC
TRBV5-5,NA,TRBJ1-4,NA,CASSLRDNESFNEKLFF,TGTGCCAGCAGCTTGAGGGACAACGAATCCTTTAATGAAAAACTGTTTTTT
TRBV5-1,NA,TRBJ2-7,NA,CASKSETTSYEQYF,TGCGCCAGCAAATCGGAGACAACCTCCTACGAGCAGTACTTC
TRBV5-1,TRBD1,TRBJ1-5,NA,CASVLSRDRVGNQPQHF,TGCGCCAGCGTCCTATCCCGGGACAGGGTGGGCAATCAGCCCCAGCATTTT
TRBV25-1,NA,TRBJ1-6,once,CASSDSSTGVDSPLHF,TGTGCCAGCAGTGACTCTTCAACAGGAGTAGATTCACCCCTCCACTTT
TRBV12-3/TRBV12-4,NA,TRBJ1-2,once,CASSPRVGGTSGCTF,TGTGCCAGCAGTCCCCGTGTAGGGGGAACTTCTGGCTGCACCTTC
TRBV9,TRBD1,TRBJ1-2,few,CASSTPGTGPLLIRYTF,TGTGCCAGCAGCACTCCCGGGACAGGGCCCCTTTTGATCCGCTACACCTTC
TRBV20-1,NA,TRBJ2-1,few,CSANSPGPSLYNEQFF,TGCAGTGCTAATTCTCCGGGCCCGAGCCTCTACAATGAGCAGTTCTTC
TRBV5-4,NA,TRBJ2-1,few,CASSLARRVNEQFF,TGTGCCAGCAGCTTGGCAAGACGGGTCAATGAGCAGTTCTTC
TRBV20-1,NA,TRBJ2-3,NA,CSARDQKITTDTQYF,TGCAGTGCTCGGGACCAAAAAATTACCACAGATACGCAGTATTTT
TRBV4-2,NA,TRBJ2-1,many,CASSQEDEQFF,TGTGCCAGCAGCCAAGAGGATGAGCAGTTCTTC
TRBV4-2,NA,TRBJ1-6,NA,CASSQDIPYQADNSPLHF,TGTGCCAGCAGCCAGGATATACCGTACCAAGCCGATAATTCACCCCTCCACTTT
TRBV20-1,NA,TRBJ2-7,NA,CSARDPSPYEQYF,TGCAGTGCTAGAGATCCCTCTCCCTACGAGCAGTACTTC
TRBV5-5,NA,TRBJ2-5,NA,CASSSTDKGLAKETQYF,TGTGCCAGCAGCTCGACCGACAAGGGACTGGCGAAAGAGACCCAGTACTTC
TRBV6-2/TRBV6-3,NA,TRBJ1-5,NA,CASSYRGYQPQHF,TGTGCCAGCAGTTATCGGGGATACCAGCCCCAGCATTTT
TRBV7-2,NA,TRBJ2-7,NA,CASSLGGNAYEQYF,TGTGCCAGCAGCTTAGGAGGGAATGCCTACGAGCAGTACTTC
TRBV9,NA,TRBJ2-3,few,CASSVAQDSTDTQYF,TGTGCCAGCAGCGTAGCACAGGACAGCACAGATACGCAGTATTTT
TRBV11-2,TRBD2,TRBJ2-3,NA,CASSSRVAGTLSTDTQYF,TGTGCCAGCAGCTCCCGGGTAGCGGGGACTCTTAGCACAGATACGCAGTATTTT
TRBV2,TRBD1,TRBJ2-3,NA,CATAPHRGPDTQYF,TGTGCCACCGCCCCTCACAGGGGGCCGGATACGCAGTATTTT
TRBV21-1,NA,TRBJ1-4,NA,CASSRTLFQGIPILFF,TGTGCCAGCAGCAGAACTCTTTTCCAGGGCATACCTATACTGTTTTTT
TRBV20-1,NA,TRBJ2-1,few,CSARRPGDYNEQFF,TGCAGTGCAAGACGGCCAGGGGATTACAATGAGCAGTTCTTC
TRBV6-5,NA,TRBJ2-3,NA,CASSYRESDTQYF,TGTGCCAGCAGTTACAGGGAATCCGATACGCAGTATTTT
TRBV6-6,TRBD1,TRBJ1-4,NA,CASRPMGQDIHEKLFF,TGTGCCAGCAGACCAATGGGACAGGATATTCATGAAAAACTGTTTTTT
TRBV6-1,NA,TRBJ1-1,NA,CASRPPDRLNTEAFF,TGTGCCAGCAGACCCCCGGACCGGTTAAACACTGAAGCTTTCTTT
TRBV6-6,TRBD2,TRBJ2-3,NA,CASRKPHRLAGEDTQYF,TGTGCCAGCAGAAAACCCCACCGACTAGCGGGGGAAGATACGCAGTATTTT
TRBV13,TRBD1,TRBJ2-5,few,CASSFSGGDETQYF,TGTGCCAGCAGCTTTTCAGGGGGCGATGAGACCCAGTACTTC
TRBV20-1,NA,TRBJ1-6,NA,CSAPTQQGSYNSPLHF,TGCAGTGCTCCGACCCAGCAAGGCTCCTATAATTCACCCCTCCACTTT
TRBV12-3/TRBV12-4,NA,TRBJ2-3,few,CASTYAGDTQYF,TGTGCCAGCACCTATGCTGGGGATACGCAGTATTTT
TRBV29-1,NA,TRBJ1-2,NA,CSVGAGGTYGYTF,TGCAGCGTCGGGGCCGGGGGGACCTATGGCTACACCTTC
TRBV30,NA,TRBJ2-7,NA,CAWSPQTVYEQYF,TGTGCCTGGAGTCCTCAAACAGTATACGAGCAGTACTTC
TRBV3-1,NA,TRBJ2-2,few,CASSQGLVRATGELFF,TGTGCCAGCAGCCAAGGGCTAGTCCGGGCCACCGGGGAGCTGTTTTTT
TRBV20-1,TRBD1,TRBJ1-2,NA,CSAKGQGYGYTF,TGCAGTGCAAAGGGACAGGGTTATGGCTACACCTTC
TRBV10-3,NA,TRBJ1-2,NA,CACFIDGNPGYTF,TGTGCCTGCTTTATTGACGGCAACCCGGGCTACACCTTC
TRBV7-9,NA,TRBJ1-1,NA,CASSVPSANTEAFF,TGTGCCAGCAGCGTACCGTCAGCGAACACTGAAGCTTTCTTT
TRBV20-1,TRBD2,TRBJ2-5,many,CSAIPRTSEETQYF,TGCAGTGCTATCCCACGGACTAGCGAAGAGACCCAGTACTTC
TRBV6-5,NA,TRBJ2-6,many,CASSVSVSGANVLTF,TGTGCCAGCAGTGTCAGTGTCTCTGGGGCCAACGTCCTGACTTTC